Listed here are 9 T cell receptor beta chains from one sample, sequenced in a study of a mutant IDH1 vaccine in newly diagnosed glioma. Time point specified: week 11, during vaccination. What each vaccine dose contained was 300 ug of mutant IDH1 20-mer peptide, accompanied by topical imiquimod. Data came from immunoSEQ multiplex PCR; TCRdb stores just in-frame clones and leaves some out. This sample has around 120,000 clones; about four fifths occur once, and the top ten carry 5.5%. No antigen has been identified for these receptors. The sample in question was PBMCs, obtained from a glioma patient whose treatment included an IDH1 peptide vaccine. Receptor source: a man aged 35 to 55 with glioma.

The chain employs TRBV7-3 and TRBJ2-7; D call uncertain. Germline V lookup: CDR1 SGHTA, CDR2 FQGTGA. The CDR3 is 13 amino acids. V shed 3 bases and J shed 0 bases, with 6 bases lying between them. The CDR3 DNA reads TGTGCCAGCAGCTTGTTTCCCTCCTACGAGCAGTACTTC. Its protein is CASSLFPSYEQYF. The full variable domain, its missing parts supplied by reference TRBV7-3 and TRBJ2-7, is GAGVSQTPSNKVTEKGKYVELRCDPISGHTALYWYRQSLGQGPEFLIYFQGTGAADDSGLPNDRFFAVRPEGSVSTLKIQRTERGDSAVYLCASSLFPSYEQYFGPGTRLTVT.

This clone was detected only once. CDR3 loop: CASSLAGSGNIQYF. DNA of the CDR3: TGTGCCAGCAGCTTAGCAGGGTCAGGAAACATTCAGTACTTC. The chain couples TRBV7-9 to TRBJ2-4; D remains ambiguous. The CDR3 runs to 14 residues. V lost 0 bases and J 6 bases, leaving 9 bases between the germline ends. The germline V gene encodes CDR1 SEHNR and CDR2 FQNEAQ (reference sequence).

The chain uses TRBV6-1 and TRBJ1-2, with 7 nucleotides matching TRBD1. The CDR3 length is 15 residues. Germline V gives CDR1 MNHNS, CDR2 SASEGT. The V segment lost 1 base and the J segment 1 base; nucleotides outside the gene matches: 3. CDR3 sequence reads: CASSEGQGINYGYTF. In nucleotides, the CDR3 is TGTGCCAGCAGTGAAGGACAGGGAATTAACTATGGCTACACCTTC.

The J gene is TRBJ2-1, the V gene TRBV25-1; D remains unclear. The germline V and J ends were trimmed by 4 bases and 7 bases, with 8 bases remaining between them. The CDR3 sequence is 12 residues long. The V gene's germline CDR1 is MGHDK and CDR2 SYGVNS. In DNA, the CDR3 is TGTGCCAGCAGTGGATACGGAAATGAGCAGTTCTTC. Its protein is CASSGYGNEQFF.

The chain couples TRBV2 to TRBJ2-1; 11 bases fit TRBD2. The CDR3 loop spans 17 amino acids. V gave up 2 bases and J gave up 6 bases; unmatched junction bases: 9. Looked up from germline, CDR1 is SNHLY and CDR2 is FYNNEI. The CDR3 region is CASSESLSGRGINEQFF. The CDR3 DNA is TGTGCCAGCAGTGAATCGCTTAGCGGGAGGGGCATCAATGAGCAGTTCTTC.

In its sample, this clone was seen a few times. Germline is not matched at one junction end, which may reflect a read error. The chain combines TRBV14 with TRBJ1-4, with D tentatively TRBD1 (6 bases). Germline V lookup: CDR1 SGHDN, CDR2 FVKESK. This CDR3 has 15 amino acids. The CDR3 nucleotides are TGTGCCAGCAGTCAAGGGAACAGGGCGGGGGAAAAACTGTTTTTT. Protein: CASSQGNRAGEKLFF.

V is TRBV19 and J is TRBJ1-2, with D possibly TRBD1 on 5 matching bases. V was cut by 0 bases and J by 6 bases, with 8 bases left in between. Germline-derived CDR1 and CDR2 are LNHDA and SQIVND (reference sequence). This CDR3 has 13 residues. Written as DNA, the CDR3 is TGTGCCAGTAGTATAGACAGGGCCGATGGCTACACCTTC. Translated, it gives CASSIDRADGYTF.

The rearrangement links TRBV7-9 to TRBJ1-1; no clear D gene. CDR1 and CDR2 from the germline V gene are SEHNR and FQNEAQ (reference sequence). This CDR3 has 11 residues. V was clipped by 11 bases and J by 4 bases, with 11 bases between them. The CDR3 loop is CASGPGTEAFF. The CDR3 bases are TGTGCCTCTGGCCCGGGCACTGAAGCTTTCTTT.

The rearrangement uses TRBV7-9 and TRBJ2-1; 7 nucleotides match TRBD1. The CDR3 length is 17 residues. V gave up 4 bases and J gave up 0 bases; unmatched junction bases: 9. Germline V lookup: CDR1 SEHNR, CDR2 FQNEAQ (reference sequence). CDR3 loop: CASSSIHRGNSYNEQFF. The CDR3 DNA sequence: TGTGCCAGCAGCTCCATTCACAGGGGCAACTCCTACAATGAGCAGTTCTTC.